These T cell receptor beta chains were read from a single sample in a study of graft-versus-host responses after intestinal transplantation. Profiling relied on immunoSEQ multiplex PCR, and the TCRdb table lists in-frame clones only, not all of them. In the table there are around 25,000 clones, roughly 80% of which are singletons. The input for sequencing was PBMCs, taken approximately 28 days after intestinal transplant. The receptors stem from a human patient who received an intestinal transplant, so some T cells may come from the graft donor. Both conserved end residues are part of each CDR3. D genes are given only for firm matches. Clone size is not always given. Where it is, it says once, few, many or a class for expanded clones.

NA | few | TRBJ1-6 | TRBV9 | CASTHGEGGTLHF | TGTGCCAGCACGCACGGGGAAGGAGGGACCCTCCACTTT
TRBD2 | NA | TRBJ2-7 | TRBV4-1 | CASSQALGLAGGPEQYF | TGCGCCAGCAGCCAGGCCCTTGGACTAGCGGGGGGGCCCGAGCAGTACTTC
TRBD2 | NA | TRBJ2-2 | TRBV30 | CAWRTSGNTGELFF | TGTGCCTGGAGGACTAGCGGGAACACCGGGGAGCTGTTTTTT
TRBD1 | NA | TRBJ1-1 | TRBV13 | CASSLGGGENTEAFF | TGTGCCAGCAGCTTAGGAGGGGGCGAGAACACTGAAGCTTTCTTT
NA | NA | TRBJ2-1 | TRBV15 | CATSSRDSNNEQFF | TGTGCCACCAGTTCCCGGGATTCAAACAATGAGCAGTTCTTC
TRBD2 | NA | TRBJ2-3 | TRBV10-1 | CASSDQRGVSTDTQYF | TGCGCCAGCAGTGACCAGCGGGGGGTAAGCACAGATACGCAGTATTTT
NA | NA | TRBJ2-1 | TRBV28 | CASTSGALYNEQFF | TGTGCCAGCACGTCCGGGGCGCTCTACAATGAGCAGTTCTTC
NA | NA | TRBJ2-7 | TRBV5-1 | CASGAGAEQYF | TGCGCCAGCGGTGCTGGGGCCGAGCAGTACTTC
TRBD2 | few | TRBJ2-5 | TRBV7-9 | CASSPSGGAGQTQYF | TGTGCCAGCAGCCCTAGCGGGGGGGCCGGGCAGACCCAGTACTTC
NA | NA | TRBJ2-3 | TRBV15 | CATSGSSTDTQYF | TGTGCCACCAGCGGTTCTAGCACAGATACGCAGTATTTT
NA | NA | TRBJ2-3 | TRBV13 | CASSHGTLRTDTQYF | TGTGCCAGCAGCCACGGGACTCTAAGAACAGATACGCAGTATTTT
NA | once | TRBJ1-2 | TRBV28 | CASSLIIETPYGYTF | TGTGCCAGCAGTCTGATTATAGAAACACCCTATGGCTACACCTTC
TRBD2 | NA | TRBJ2-3 | TRBV7-3 | CASSFSGRATDTQYF | TGTGCCAGCAGCTTCAGCGGGAGGGCCACCGATACGCAGTATTTT
TRBD1 | NA | TRBJ1-1 | TRBV6-4 | CASRERWRGRTEAFF | TGTGCCAGCAGGGAGAGGTGGAGGGGGCGCACTGAAGCTTTCTTT
NA | NA | TRBJ1-5 | TRBV28 | CASRPPWGGTSNQPQHF | TGTGCCAGCAGGCCACCCTGGGGGGGCACTAGCAATCAGCCCCAGCATTTT
NA | once | TRBJ2-7 | TRBV10-1 | CASSEDWTREQYF | TGCGCCAGCAGTGAGGATTGGACAAGGGAGCAGTACTTC
TRBD1 | NA | TRBJ2-1 | TRBV30 | CAWSPQGVGQFF | TGTGCCTGGAGTCCACAGGGGGTAGGGCAGTTCTTC
NA | NA | TRBJ1-4 | TRBV5-1 | CASTRAQPTNEKLFF | TGCGCCAGCACTAGGGCCCAACCAACTAATGAAAAACTGTTTTTT
NA | NA | TRBJ2-2 | TRBV4-2 | CASSPAVSVAGELFF | TGTGCCAGCAGCCCCGCGGTGTCGGTGGCCGGGGAGCTGTTTTTT
NA | NA | TRBJ2-4 | TRBV27 | CASSLIGAKNIQYF | TGTGCCAGCAGTTTAATCGGGGCAAAAAACATTCAGTACTTC
TRBD1 | NA | TRBJ2-1 | TRBV2 | CASTGQSSYNEQFF | TGTGCCAGCACGGGACAGAGCTCCTACAATGAGCAGTTCTTC
NA | NA | TRBJ2-2 | TRBV25-1 | CASTTGSAGELFF | TGTGCCAGCACCACAGGGTCGGCCGGGGAGCTGTTTTTT
NA | NA | TRBJ2-3 | TRBV30 | CAWSRKQGTDTQYF | TGTGCCTGGAGTCGGAAACAGGGCACAGATACGCAGTATTTT
NA | NA | TRBJ1-1 | TRBV27 | CASRVSGANTEAFF | TGTGCCAGCAGGGTATCAGGGGCGAACACTGAAGCTTTCTTT
TRBD2 | NA | TRBJ2-4 | TRBV28 | CASSLLGLGLGIQYF | TGTGCCAGCAGTTTATTGGGACTAGGCCTGGGCATTCAGTACTTC
TRBD2 | NA | TRBJ2-7 | TRBV29-1 | CSAGGGSGEQYF | TGCAGCGCTGGGGGGGGATCGGGCGAGCAGTACTTC
NA | NA | TRBJ1-3 | TRBV5-1 | CASSLASKGNTIYF | TGCGCCAGCAGCTTGGCTTCAAAAGGAAACACCATATATTTT
NA | once | TRBJ1-2 | TRBV4-1 | CASSQAPQGGYTF | TGCGCCAGCAGCCAAGCCCCTCAGGGGGGCTACACCTTC
NA | NA | TRBJ1-1 | TRBV6-1 | CASSERPNTEAFF | TGTGCCAGCAGTGAGAGACCGAACACTGAAGCTTTCTTT
TRBD2 | NA | TRBJ2-3 | TRBV9 | CASSPPGLAGADTQYF | TGTGCCAGCAGCCCCCCTGGACTAGCGGGGGCTGATACGCAGTATTTT
NA | NA | TRBJ1-1 | TRBV19 | CASSPGQVAFF | TGTGCCAGTAGTCCAGGACAAGTTGCTTTCTTT
NA | NA | TRBJ2-1 | TRBV21-1 | CASRGVLAHHSDNEQFF | TGTGCCAGCAGGGGGGTGTTAGCACACCATTCCGACAATGAGCAGTTCTTC
TRBD2 | NA | TRBJ2-7 | TRBV4-1 | CASSSRPGLAGGRDSSEQYF | TGCGCCAGCAGCTCTCGACCGGGACTAGCGGGGGGGCGAGATTCGTCCGAGCAGTACTTC
NA | NA | TRBJ1-1 | TRBV18 | CASSLKEAVTEAFF | TGTGCCAGCTCACTAAAAGAGGCTGTAACTGAAGCTTTCTTT
TRBD2 | few | TRBJ2-2 | TRBV5-6 | CASRSAGGTGELFF | TGTGCCAGCAGGAGTGCGGGGGGAACCGGGGAGCTGTTTTTT
TRBD1 | NA | TRBJ2-7 | TRBV14 | CASSQNDRAPYEQYF | TGTGCCAGCAGCCAAAATGACAGGGCTCCCTACGAGCAGTACTTC
TRBD1 | once | TRBJ1-2 | TRBV2 | CASTRDRDRYTF | TGTGCCAGCACCCGGGACAGGGACCGCTACACCTTC
TRBD2 | once | TRBJ2-1 | TRBV7-9 | CASSSSGGAYNEQFF | TGTGCCAGCAGCTCTAGCGGGGGGGCCTACAATGAGCAGTTCTTC
TRBD1 | NA | TRBJ2-5 | TRBV7-3 | CASSSVDRALGGTQYF | TGTGCCAGCAGCTCCGTAGACAGGGCCCTTGGGGGGACCCAGTACTTC
NA | NA | TRBJ2-1 | TRBV5-4 | CASSQGRMGQFF | TGTGCCAGCAGCCAAGGCCGTATGGGGCAGTTCTTC
NA | NA | TRBJ1-2 | TRBV10-1 | CASSYTRGYTF | TGCGCCAGCAGTTACACCAGGGGCTACACCTTC
NA | NA | TRBJ2-7 | TRBV21-1 | CASSHIPSGRSSYEQYF | TGTGCCAGCAGCCACATACCTAGCGGGCGGTCCTCCTACGAGCAGTACTTC
NA | NA | TRBJ1-1 | TRBV2 | CASSVQDFEAFF | TGTGCCAGCAGTGTTCAAGACTTTGAAGCTTTCTTT
TRBD1 | NA | TRBJ2-3 | TRBV6-1 | CASSRTGGNTQYF | TGTGCCAGCAGTCGGACAGGGGGCAATACGCAGTATTTT
NA | NA | TRBJ1-1 | TRBV19 | CASSIASPTGQNTEAFF | TGTGCCAGTAGTATAGCTTCACCTACAGGGCAGAACACTGAAGCTTTCTTT
TRBD1 | NA | TRBJ1-1 | TRBV27 | CASRSLGQPNTEAFF | TGTGCCAGCAGGAGCCTGGGACAGCCGAACACTGAAGCTTTCTTT
TRBD2 | NA | TRBJ2-7 | TRBV5-6 | CASSPGTNTAYEQYF | TGTGCCAGCAGCCCAGGGACTAACACCGCCTACGAGCAGTACTTC
NA | NA | TRBJ1-4 | TRBV11-3 | CASSLDRGPEQLRKKLFF | TGTGCCAGCAGCTTAGATCGAGGGCCTGAGCAGTTGAGAAAAAAACTGTTTTTT
TRBD1 | NA | TRBJ2-5 | TRBV19 | CASSIVPGQGFETQYF | TGTGCCAGTAGTATAGTACCTGGACAGGGTTTTGAGACCCAGTACTTC
NA | NA | TRBJ1-6 | TRBV11-2 | CASSLDWISPLHF | TGTGCCAGCAGCTTAGATTGGATTTCACCCCTCCACTTT
NA | NA | TRBJ2-3 | TRBV20-1 | CSARVRDTQYF | TGCAGTGCTAGAGTCCGGGATACGCAGTATTTT
NA | NA | TRBJ1-3 | TRBV4-1 | CASRFDSSSGNTIYF | TGCGCCAGCAGATTTGACAGTAGCTCTGGAAACACCATATATTTT
TRBD1 | NA | TRBJ1-4 | TRBV28 | CASSLFLPGTGGEKLFF | TGTGCCAGCAGTTTATTTCTTCCCGGGACAGGGGGAGAAAAACTGTTTTTT
TRBD1 | NA | TRBJ1-2 | TRBV7-9 | CASGYWTGAYGYTF | TGTGCCAGCGGATATTGGACAGGCGCCTATGGCTACACCTTC